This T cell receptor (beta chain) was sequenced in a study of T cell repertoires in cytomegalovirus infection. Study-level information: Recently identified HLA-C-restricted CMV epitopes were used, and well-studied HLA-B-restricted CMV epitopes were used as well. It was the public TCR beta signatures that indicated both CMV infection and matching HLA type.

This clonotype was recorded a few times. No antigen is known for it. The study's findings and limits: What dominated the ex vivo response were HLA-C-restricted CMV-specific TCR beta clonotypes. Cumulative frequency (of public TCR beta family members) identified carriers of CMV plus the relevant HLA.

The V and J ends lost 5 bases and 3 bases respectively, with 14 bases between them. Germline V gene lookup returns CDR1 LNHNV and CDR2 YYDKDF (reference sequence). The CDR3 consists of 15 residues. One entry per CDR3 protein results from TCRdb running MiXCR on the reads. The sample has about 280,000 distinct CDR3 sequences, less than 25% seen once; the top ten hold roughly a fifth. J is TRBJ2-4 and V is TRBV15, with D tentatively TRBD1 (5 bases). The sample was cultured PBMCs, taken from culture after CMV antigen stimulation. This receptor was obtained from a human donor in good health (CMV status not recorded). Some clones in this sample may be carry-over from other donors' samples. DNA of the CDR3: TGTGCCACCAGCCCGAATCAGGGTTTCAAAAACATTCAGTACTTC. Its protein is CATSPNQGFKNIQYF.